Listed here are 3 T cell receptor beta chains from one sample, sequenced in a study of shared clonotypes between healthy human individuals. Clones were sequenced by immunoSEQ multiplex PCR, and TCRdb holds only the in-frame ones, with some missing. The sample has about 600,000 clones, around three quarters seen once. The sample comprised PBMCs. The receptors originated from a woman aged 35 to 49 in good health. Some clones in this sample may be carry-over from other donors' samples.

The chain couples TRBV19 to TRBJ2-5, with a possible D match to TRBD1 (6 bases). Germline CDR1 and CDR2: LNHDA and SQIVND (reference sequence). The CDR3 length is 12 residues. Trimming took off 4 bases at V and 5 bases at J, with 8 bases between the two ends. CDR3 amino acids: CASSTGVETQYF. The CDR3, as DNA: TGTGCCAGTAGTACAGGGGTGGAGACCCAGTACTTC.

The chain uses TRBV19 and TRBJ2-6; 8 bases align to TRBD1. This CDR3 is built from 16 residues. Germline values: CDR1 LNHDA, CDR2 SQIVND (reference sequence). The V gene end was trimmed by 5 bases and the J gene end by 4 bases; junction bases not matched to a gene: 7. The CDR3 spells CASSQTGAPGANVLTF. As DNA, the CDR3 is TGTGCCAGTAGTCAGACAGGGGCCCCAGGGGCCAACGTCCTGACTTTC. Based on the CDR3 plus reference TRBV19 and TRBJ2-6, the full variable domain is DGGITQSPKYLFRKEGQNVTLSCEQNLNHDAMYWYRQDPGQGLRLIYYSQIVNDFQKGDIAEGYSVSREKKESFPLTVTSAQKNPTAFYLCASSQTGAPGANVLTFGAGSRLTVL.

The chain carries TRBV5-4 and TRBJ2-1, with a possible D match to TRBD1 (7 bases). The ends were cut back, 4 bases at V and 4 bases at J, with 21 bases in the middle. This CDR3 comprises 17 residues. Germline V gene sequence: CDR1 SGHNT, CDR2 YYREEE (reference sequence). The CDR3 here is CASSPRRGEVVYNEQFF. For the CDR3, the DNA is TGTGCCAGCAGCCCCCGCAGGGGGGAGGTAGTTTACAATGAGCAGTTCTTC.